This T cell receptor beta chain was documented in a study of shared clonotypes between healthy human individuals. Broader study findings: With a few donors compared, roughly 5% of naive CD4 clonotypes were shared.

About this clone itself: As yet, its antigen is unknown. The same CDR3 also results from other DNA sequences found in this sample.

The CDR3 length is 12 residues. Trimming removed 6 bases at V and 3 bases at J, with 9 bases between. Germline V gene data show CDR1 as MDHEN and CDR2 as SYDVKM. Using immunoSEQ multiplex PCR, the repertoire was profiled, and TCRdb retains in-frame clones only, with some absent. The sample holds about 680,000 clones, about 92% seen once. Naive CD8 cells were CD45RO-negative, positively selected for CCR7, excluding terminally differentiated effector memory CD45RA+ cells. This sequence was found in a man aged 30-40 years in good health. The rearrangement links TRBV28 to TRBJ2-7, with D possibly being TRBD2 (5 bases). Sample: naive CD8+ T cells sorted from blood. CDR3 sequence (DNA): TGTGCCAGCAGACCTGGGAGCTACGAGCAGTACTTC. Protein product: CASRPGSYEQYF.